The rows below give T cell receptor beta chains drawn from one sample of a study of Tregs in tolerant kidney transplant recipients. Measured with immunoSEQ multiplex PCR; TCRdb has only the in-frame clones, and not every one. The table includes around 230,000 clones, more than 65% detected once. The sequencing input was CD4+ T cells from blood. These receptors were collected from a human donor in good health. Each CDR3 is given with its conserved first and last residue. A D gene is named only where the DNA matches it firmly. The size entry is marked missing in some rows and otherwise reads once, few, many or a size class.

D gene,CDR3 length,clone size,J gene,V gene,CDR3 DNA,CDR3 protein
NA,12,NA,TRBJ1-2,TRBV30,TGTGCCTGGATCCACGGGACTGAGCTCTACACCTTC,CAWIHGTELYTF
NA,14,NA,TRBJ1-5,TRBV11-2,TGTGCCAGCAGCTCCCGAGGTTCCAATCAGCCCCAGCATTTT,CASSSRGSNQPQHF
TRBD2,17,NA,TRBJ2-5,TRBV7-6,TGTGCCAGCAGCCCGGGACTAGCGGGAGACTTCCAAGAGACCCAGTACTTC,CASSPGLAGDFQETQYF
TRBD2,11,once,TRBJ2-1,TRBV29-1,TGCAGCGGGACTAGCCTCGATGAGCAGTTCTTC,CSGTSLDEQFF
NA,13,NA,TRBJ1-4,TRBV25-1,TGTGCCAGCAGCCAGGACCTGATTGAAAAACTGTTTTTT,CASSQDLIEKLFF
NA,16,NA,TRBJ2-7,TRBV4-1,TGCGCCAGCAGCCAGTCCTTAGGAACGGTCGCCTACGAGCAGTACTTC,CASSQSLGTVAYEQYF
NA,14,NA,TRBJ1-2,TRBV11-2,TGTGCCAGCAGCCAGGGTGGGATCAACTATGGCTACACCTTC,CASSQGGINYGYTF
TRBD1,14,NA,TRBJ1-2,TRBV7-9,TGTGCCAGCAGCTTCGGGGACAGGGCGTATGGCTACACCTTC,CASSFGDRAYGYTF
NA,15,NA,TRBJ1-5,TRBV7-8,TGTGCCAGCAGCTCGGTGGCAGGGGGCAATCAGCCCCAGCATTTT,CASSSVAGGNQPQHF
TRBD1,16,few,TRBJ2-2,TRBV19,TGTGCCAGTAGTCGACGGACAGGGGACGTCACCGGGGAGCTGTTTTTT,CASSRRTGDVTGELFF
TRBD2,19,NA,TRBJ2-2,TRBV14,TGTGCCAGCAGCCGAACCGGACTAGCGGGAGGGATCAGCACCGGGGAGCTGTTTTTT,CASSRTGLAGGISTGELFF
TRBD1,16,NA,TRBJ1-2,TRBV2,TGTGCCAGCAGTGCAGGTCGGGGGACAGGGGCCTATGGCTACACCTTC,CASSAGRGTGAYGYTF
NA,14,NA,TRBJ1-3,TRBV2,TGTGCCAGCAAGGGGGGGCACGGTGGAAACACCATATATTTT,CASKGGHGGNTIYF
NA,14,NA,TRBJ2-3,TRBV5-1,TGCGCCAGCAGCAAGGACCCTAGCACAGATACGCAGTATTTT,CASSKDPSTDTQYF
NA,13,NA,TRBJ2-7,TRBV18,TGTGCCAGCTCAGAGGACAGTACCTACGAGCAGTACTTC,CASSEDSTYEQYF
NA,13,once,TRBJ2-7,TRBV11-2,TGTGCCAGCAGCTCAGACAGGACCTACGAGCAGTACTTC,CASSSDRTYEQYF
TRBD1,14,NA,TRBJ1-1,TRBV6-5,TGTGCCAGCATCCAGGACAGGGGTAACACTGAAGCTTTCTTT,CASIQDRGNTEAFF
NA,14,NA,TRBJ2-7,TRBV9,TGTGCCAGCAGTTCGCAGGCCAACGCCTACGAGCAGTACTTC,CASSSQANAYEQYF
TRBD1,16,NA,TRBJ2-2,TRBV18,TGTGCCAACGCACGGACAGGGTTTTTGGACACCGGGGAGCTGTTTTTT,CANARTGFLDTGELFF
NA,16,NA,TRBJ2-1,TRBV18,TGTGCCAGCTCACTGATGACGGGGCCTATGAACAATGAGCAGTTCTTC,CASSLMTGPMNNEQFF
TRBD1,15,NA,TRBJ2-3,TRBV7-9,TGTGCCAGCAGCGTCGGACAGGGGGGAACAGATACGCAGTATTTT,CASSVGQGGTDTQYF
TRBD1,14,NA,TRBJ1-3,TRBV6-5,TGTGCCAGCAGTACAGGGGGCGCTGGAAACACCATATATTTT,CASSTGGAGNTIYF
NA,13,NA,TRBJ2-3,TRBV15,TGTGCCTCACAGGGCGAGAACACAGATACGCAGTATTTT,CASQGENTDTQYF
TRBD1,11,NA,TRBJ1-6,TRBV5-1,TGCGCCAGCAGCTTTAGGGACAGTCTTAACTTT,CASSFRDSLNF
NA,15,NA,TRBJ2-1,TRBV5-4,TGTGCCAGCAGCTTGTTGCCGGCCTCCTACAATGAGCAGTTCTTC,CASSLLPASYNEQFF
NA,14,NA,TRBJ2-2,TRBV2,TGTGCCCTTAAGTGGCGGGACAACACCGGGGAGCTGTTTTTT,CALKWRDNTGELFF
NA,14,few,TRBJ2-1,TRBV5-1,TGCGCCAGCAGCTTGGCCGTGGGTGTCCATGAGCAGTTCTTC,CASSLAVGVHEQFF
NA,17,NA,TRBJ2-7,TRBV10-1,TGCGCCAGCAGTGACTACAGGGAGTTTTACGGATCTTACGAGCAGTACTTC,CASSDYREFYGSYEQYF
NA,14,once,TRBJ2-7,TRBV9,TGTGCCAGCAGCGTAGCTAGTACCTCCTACGAGCAGTACTTC,CASSVASTSYEQYF
TRBD1,16,NA,TRBJ1-4,TRBV5-4,TGTGCCAGCAGCCCGACCGGGACAGAAAGTAATGAAAAACTGTTTTTT,CASSPTGTESNEKLFF
NA,12,once,TRBJ2-7,TRBV5-1,TGCGCCAGCAGCTTGACAGGGACCGAGCAGTACTTC,CASSLTGTEQYF
NA,14,NA,TRBJ1-1,TRBV4-2,TGTGCCAGCAGCCAACGGGGGATGAACACTGAAGCTTTCTTT,CASSQRGMNTEAFF
TRBD1,14,NA,TRBJ2-5,TRBV7-9,TGTGCCATCACGGACAGGGGAGGGGGAGAGACCCAGTACTTC,CAITDRGGGETQYF
TRBD1,14,few,TRBJ2-7,TRBV14,TGTGCCAGCAGCCAACCCGGGACAGGGAACGAGCAGTACTTC,CASSQPGTGNEQYF
TRBD2,15,NA,TRBJ2-7,TRBV5-1,TGCGCCAGCAGGTCATTAGGGCGGGAGACCTACGAGCAGTACTTC,CASRSLGRETYEQYF
NA,13,NA,TRBJ1-5,TRBV2,TGTGCCAGCAACACAGCCGCAAATCAGCCCCAGCATTTT,CASNTAANQPQHF
NA,14,NA,TRBJ2-1,TRBV19,TGTGCCAGTAGTATAGGAGGCCAGGGGAACGAGCAGTTCTTC,CASSIGGQGNEQFF
TRBD1,16,NA,TRBJ1-3,TRBV10-3,TGTGCCATCAGTGGGCGGACAGGGGGCGCCGGAAACACCATATATTTT,CAISGRTGGAGNTIYF
NA,14,NA,TRBJ2-3,TRBV7-9,TGTGCCAGCAGCTTAGGGGGCCGGGCAGATACGCAGTATTTT,CASSLGGRADTQYF
TRBD1,14,NA,TRBJ2-5,TRBV18,TGTGCCAGCTCACCTACAGGGGCTGGGGAGACCCAGTACTTC,CASSPTGAGETQYF
NA,11,NA,TRBJ1-2,TRBV20-1,TGCAGTGCGCGAAAGGGGAGTGGCTACACCTTC,CSARKGSGYTF
TRBD2,14,NA,TRBJ2-3,TRBV2,TGTGCCAGCAGCCTGACTAGCGGGAGGGATACGCAGTATTTT,CASSLTSGRDTQYF
TRBD1,16,few,TRBJ2-6,TRBV14,TGTGCCAGTAGGGACAGCTTTACCTCTGGGGCCAACGTCCTGACTTTC,CASRDSFTSGANVLTF
TRBD2,14,NA,TRBJ2-7,TRBV5-4,TGTGCCAGCAGCCCAACCCCGGGAGGCTACGAGCAGTACTTC,CASSPTPGGYEQYF
NA,15,NA,TRBJ1-4,TRBV11-2,TGTGCCAGCAGCGACAGAAGGAGAACTAATGAAAAACTGTTTTTT,CASSDRRRTNEKLFF
TRBD2,18,NA,TRBJ2-1,TRBV5-1,TGCGCCAGCAGCTCCCGGCCACAGGGGAGTAGCGGGAGTGGTGAGCAGTTCTTC,CASSSRPQGSSGSGEQFF
NA,15,few,TRBJ1-3,TRBV10-3,TGTGCCATCAGCAGGTCTGGGGTGGCTGGAAACACCATATATTTT,CAISRSGVAGNTIYF
TRBD2,17,NA,TRBJ2-3,TRBV9,TGTGCCAGCAGCGTAGTGGCTAGCGGGACCAGCACAGATACGCAGTATTTT,CASSVVASGTSTDTQYF
TRBD1,15,NA,TRBJ1-1,TRBV19,TGTGCCAGTAGTCCTCGGACAGGGGTGAACACTGAAGCTTTCTTT,CASSPRTGVNTEAFF
TRBD1,14,NA,TRBJ2-5,TRBV6-5,TGTGCCAGCAGTTCGGACAGGGGACAAGAGACCCAGTACTTC,CASSSDRGQETQYF
TRBD2,18,NA,TRBJ2-7,TRBV5-4,TGTGCCAGCAGCTTGGGTATACCCCGACTAGCGGGAGTAGGGGAGCAGTACTTC,CASSLGIPRLAGVGEQYF
TRBD1,14,NA,TRBJ2-4,TRBV10-2,TGCGCCAGCAGCTCACAGGGGGCGGTTAACATTCAGTACTTC,CASSSQGAVNIQYF
NA,15,NA,TRBJ2-2,TRBV9,TGTGCCAGCAGCGTAGGAACTCCCAACACCGGGGAGCTGTTTTTT,CASSVGTPNTGELFF
NA,16,NA,TRBJ2-5,TRBV11-3,TGTGCCAGCAGCTTAGGAGGCGGAGGGAACCAAGAGACCCAGTACTTC,CASSLGGGGNQETQYF
TRBD1,15,NA,TRBJ1-1,TRBV5-6,TGTGCCAGCAGCACCGGGACAGGGGGCGAGGCTGAAGCTTTCTTT,CASSTGTGGEAEAFF
TRBD1,14,NA,TRBJ1-2,TRBV5-1,TGCGCCAGCAGCTTCGACAGGGCTAAGTATGGCTACACCTTC,CASSFDRAKYGYTF
NA,13,NA,TRBJ1-2,TRBV5-4,TGTGCCAGCAGTCCAGCGGGGACAAGGGGCTACACCTTC,CASSPAGTRGYTF
NA,16,few,TRBJ2-3,TRBV7-8,TGTGCCAGCAGCCTCATGGGAGGGGGAAACACAGATACGCAGTATTTT,CASSLMGGGNTDTQYF
TRBD1,18,once,TRBJ1-1,TRBV19,TGTGCCAGTAGCCCCAATTTGGGACAGGGAGGGTTGGACACTGAAGCTTTCTTT,CASSPNLGQGGLDTEAFF
NA,14,NA,TRBJ1-4,TRBV7-9,TGTGCCAGCAGTGGGACACAAACTAATGAAAAACTGTTTTTT,CASSGTQTNEKLFF